The TCR beta chain under discussion was sequenced for a study of blood T cell repertoires in COVID-19. Profiled with immunoSEQ multiplex PCR; TCRdb holds only in-frame clones, not every one. This repertoire shows 49,000 or so clones, 87% found once; its top ten account for 6.5% to 8%. The sequencing sample was made of peripheral blood. The receptor was derived from a man aged 45-65 years with active COVID-19.

CDR3 loop: CASSPLGGSIRSNEQFF. CDR3 nucleotides: TGTGCCAGCAGCCCTCTCGGCGGGAGTATTCGATCCAATGAGCAGTTCTTC. The chain couples TRBV5-8 to TRBJ2-1; 7 positions match TRBD2. CDR1 is SGHTS and CDR2 is YDEGEE in the germline V gene. V gave up 4 bases and J gave up 6 bases; unmatched junction bases: 16. The CDR3 consists of 17 residues.